This T cell receptor (beta chain) originates from a study of cytomegalovirus exposure and HLA in healthy donors. Study-wide context: From about 170 million T cells, an earlier analysis saw approximately 120 million unique TCR beta sequences.

General observations from the study: Of the V segments, some could not be distinguished, including TRBV6-2 and TRBV6-3, and were excluded. Previous analysis showed most TCR beta V segments were productive about 87% or about 30% of the time.

Details on this clone: Its antigen is not identified.

PCR amplification relied on 60 Vbeta primers (plus 13 Jbeta primers). Authors' methods: Unique TCR beta chains totaled about 78 million in a later count, with approximately 11 million of them shared. Clones were sequenced by immunoSEQ multiplex PCR, and TCRdb holds only the in-frame ones, with some missing. V and J calls and clone size come straight from that table; D and trimming were deduced from the DNA. The sample carries over 250,000 clones, under 80% recorded once. The germline gives CDR1 SGHRS, CDR2 YFSETQ. V lost 0 bases and J lost 3, with 10 bases in between. This CDR3 comprises 14 residues. What was sequenced was PBMCs. The sequence was obtained from a female donor in good health and CMV-seronegative. This chain uses TRBV5-1 with TRBJ2-7; D not certain. This CDR3 reads CASSLANSLYEQYF. The DNA of the CDR3 is TGCGCCAGCAGCTTGGCCAACAGTCTCTACGAGCAGTACTTC.